This TCR beta chain derives from a study of T cell repertoires in cytomegalovirus infection. In the study overall: CMV infection and matching HLA type were both indicated by public TCR beta signatures.

Trimming removed 7 bases from V and 3 bases from J; junction bases left unmatched: 17. Germline lookup yields CDR1 MNHEY and CDR2 SVGEGT. The CDR3 sequence is 18 residues long. MiXCR was run by TCRdb on the reads, yielding one entry per CDR3 protein. The table records a few hundred thousand distinct CDR3 sequences, 26% of them present only once. The study's findings and limits: The ex vivo response was dominated by HLA-C-restricted CMV-specific TCR beta clonotypes.

About this clonotype: Its antigen is not known.

Sequenced sample: PBMCs. The sequence was obtained from a human donor in good health (CMV status not recorded). Some clones in this sample may be carry-over from other donors' samples. The chain employs TRBV6-2 or TRBV6-3 and TRBJ1-5, with 8 bases aligning to TRBD1. CDR3 in amino acids: CASTYLGQGGRINQPQHF. DNA for the CDR3: TGTGCCAGCACCTACCTAGGACAGGGCGGGCGGATCAATCAGCCCCAGCATTTT.